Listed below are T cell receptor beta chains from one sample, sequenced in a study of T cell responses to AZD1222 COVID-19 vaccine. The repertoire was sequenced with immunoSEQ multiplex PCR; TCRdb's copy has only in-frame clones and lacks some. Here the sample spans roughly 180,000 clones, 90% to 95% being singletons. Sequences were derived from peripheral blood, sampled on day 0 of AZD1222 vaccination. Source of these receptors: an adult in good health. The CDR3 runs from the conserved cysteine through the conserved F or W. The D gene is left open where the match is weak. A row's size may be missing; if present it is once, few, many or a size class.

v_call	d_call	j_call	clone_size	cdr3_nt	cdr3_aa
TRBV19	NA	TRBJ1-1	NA	TGTGCCAGTAGTCCCCAGGGCGCGAGAGCGAACACTGAAGCTTTCTTT	CASSPQGARANTEAFF
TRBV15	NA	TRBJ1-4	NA	TGTGCCACCAGCAGAGATAAGGGATCTAATGAAAAACTGTTTTTT	CATSRDKGSNEKLFF
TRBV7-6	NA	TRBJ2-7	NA	TGTGCCAGCAGCTTAGCGAGGGACGGCGCCTACGAGCAGTACTTC	CASSLARDGAYEQYF
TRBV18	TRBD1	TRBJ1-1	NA	TGTGCCAGCTCCCCTCCGGGACAGTCGTCTGAAGCTTTCTTT	CASSPPGQSSEAFF
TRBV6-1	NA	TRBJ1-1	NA	TGTGCCAGCAGTGACGCAGGGACCGTGAACACTGAAGCTTTCTTT	CASSDAGTVNTEAFF
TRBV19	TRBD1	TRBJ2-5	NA	TGTGCCAGTAGTATAAACAGGGGAGAGACCCAGTACTTC	CASSINRGETQYF
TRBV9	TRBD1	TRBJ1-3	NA	TGTGCCAGCAGCGTAGGCGGGACAGCCTCTGGAAACACCATATATTTT	CASSVGGTASGNTIYF
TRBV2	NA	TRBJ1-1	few	TGTGCCAGCAGTGAGACATTTCTCACTGAAGCTTTCTTT	CASSETFLTEAFF
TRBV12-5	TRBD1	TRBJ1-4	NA	TGTGCTAGTGGCCCCGATTGGGGGACAGGGGGCGGAGGGAATGAAAAACTGTTTTTT	CASGPDWGTGGGGNEKLFF
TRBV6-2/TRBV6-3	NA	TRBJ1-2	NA	TGTGCCAGCACCCCAGGCTCGGCGGGCTACACCTTC	CASTPGSAGYTF